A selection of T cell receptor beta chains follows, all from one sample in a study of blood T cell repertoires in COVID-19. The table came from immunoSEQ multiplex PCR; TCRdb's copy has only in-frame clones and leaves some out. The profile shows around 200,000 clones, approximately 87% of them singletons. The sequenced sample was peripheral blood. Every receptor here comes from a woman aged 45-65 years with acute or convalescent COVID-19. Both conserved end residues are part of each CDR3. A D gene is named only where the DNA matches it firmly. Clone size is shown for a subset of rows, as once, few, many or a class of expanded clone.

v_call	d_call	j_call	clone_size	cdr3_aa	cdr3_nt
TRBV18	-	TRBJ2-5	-	CASSPQGWETQYF	TGTGCCAGCTCACCGCAGGGGTGGGAGACCCAGTACTTC
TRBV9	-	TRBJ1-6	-	CASSGPGGPTLHF	TGTGCCAGCAGCGGCCCGGGGGGTCCCACCCTCCACTTT
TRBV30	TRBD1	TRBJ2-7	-	CAWSLGQGKHEQYF	TGTGCCTGGAGTTTAGGACAGGGTAAACACGAGCAGTACTTC
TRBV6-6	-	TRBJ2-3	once	CASSPWDTSSTDTQYF	TGTGCCAGCAGTCCTTGGGACACGTCTAGCACAGATACGCAGTATTTT
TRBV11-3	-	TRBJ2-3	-	CASSFSADTQYF	TGTGCCAGCAGCTTTTCCGCAGATACGCAGTATTTT
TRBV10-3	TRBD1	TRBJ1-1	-	CAINQDRDRTEAFF	TGTGCCATCAACCAAGACAGGGATCGCACTGAAGCTTTCTTT
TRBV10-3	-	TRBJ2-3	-	CAISAGLGTDTQYF	TGTGCCATCAGTGCGGGGTTAGGGACAGATACGCAGTATTTT
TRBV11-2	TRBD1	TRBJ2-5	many	CASSLAAGGQETQYF	TGTGCCAGCAGCTTAGCAGCAGGGGGCCAAGAGACCCAGTACTTC
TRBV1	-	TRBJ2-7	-	CTSSQEGLAGGEQYF	TGCACCAGCAGCCAGGAGGGACTAGCGGGAGGAGAGCAGTACTTC
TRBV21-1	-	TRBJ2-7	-	CASSMLVRERVSYEQYF	TGTGCCAGCAGCATGCTCGTTCGGGAGCGGGTCTCCTACGAGCAGTACTTC
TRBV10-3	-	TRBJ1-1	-	CAISESRMNTEAFF	TGTGCCATCAGTGAGTCGCGAATGAACACTGAAGCTTTCTTT
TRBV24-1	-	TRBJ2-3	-	CATSDSNRASDTQYF	TGTGCCACCAGTGATTCGAACAGGGCGTCAGATACGCAGTATTTT
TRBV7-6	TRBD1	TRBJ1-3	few	CASSPIPGQVESDINTIYF	TGTGCCAGCAGCCCTATACCGGGACAGGTTGAGAGCGATATAAACACCATATATTTT
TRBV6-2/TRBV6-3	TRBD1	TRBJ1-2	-	CASSSYRGYGYTF	TGTGCCAGCAGTTCGTACAGGGGTTATGGCTACACCTTC
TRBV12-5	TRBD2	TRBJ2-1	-	CASGLVLGRREGRDEQFF	TGTGCTAGTGGTTTGGTACTGGGGCGGCGGGAGGGCCGCGATGAGCAGTTCTTC
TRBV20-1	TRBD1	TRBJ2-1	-	CSASSDRSLGNEQFF	TGCAGTGCTAGTTCGGACAGGAGCCTAGGGAATGAGCAGTTCTTC
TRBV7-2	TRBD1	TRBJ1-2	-	CASSLAWGQGAKGYTF	TGTGCCAGCAGCTTAGCGTGGGGACAGGGGGCGAAGGGCTACACCTTC
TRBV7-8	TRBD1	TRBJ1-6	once	CASSPGQGTPLLLSPLHF	TGTGCCAGCAGCCCTGGACAGGGGACTCCCCTATTATTGTCACCCCTCCACTTT